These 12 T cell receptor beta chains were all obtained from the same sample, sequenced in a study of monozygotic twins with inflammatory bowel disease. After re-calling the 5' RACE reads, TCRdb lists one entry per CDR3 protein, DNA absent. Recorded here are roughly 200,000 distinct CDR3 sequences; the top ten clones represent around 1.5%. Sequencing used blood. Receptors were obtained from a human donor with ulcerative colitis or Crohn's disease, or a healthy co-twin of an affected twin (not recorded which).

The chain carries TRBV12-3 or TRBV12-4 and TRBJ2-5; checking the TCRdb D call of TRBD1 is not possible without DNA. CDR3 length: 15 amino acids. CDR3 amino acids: CASSFGPGRQETQYF.

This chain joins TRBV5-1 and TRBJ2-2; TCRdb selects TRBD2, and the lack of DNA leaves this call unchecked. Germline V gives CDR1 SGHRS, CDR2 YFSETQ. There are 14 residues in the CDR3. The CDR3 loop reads CASSTHGGTGELFF.

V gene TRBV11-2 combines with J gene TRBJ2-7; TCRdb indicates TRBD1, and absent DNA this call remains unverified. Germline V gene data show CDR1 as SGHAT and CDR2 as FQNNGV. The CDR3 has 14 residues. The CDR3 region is CASSWDRLSYEQYF.

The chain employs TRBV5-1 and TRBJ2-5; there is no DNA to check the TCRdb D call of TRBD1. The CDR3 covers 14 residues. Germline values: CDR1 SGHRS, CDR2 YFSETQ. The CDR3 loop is CASSLQGRWETQYF.

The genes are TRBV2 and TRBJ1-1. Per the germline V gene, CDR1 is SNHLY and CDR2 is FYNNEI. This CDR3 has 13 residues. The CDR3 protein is CASRRKRETEAFF.

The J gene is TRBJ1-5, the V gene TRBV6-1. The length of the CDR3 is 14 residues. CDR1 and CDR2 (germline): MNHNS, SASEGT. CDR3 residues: CATAAGNSNQPQHF.

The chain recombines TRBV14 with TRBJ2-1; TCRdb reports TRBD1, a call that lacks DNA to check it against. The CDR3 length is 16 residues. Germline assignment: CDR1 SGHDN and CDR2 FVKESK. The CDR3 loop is CASSPWKGANYNEQFF. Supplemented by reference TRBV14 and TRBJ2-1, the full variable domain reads EAGVTQFPSHSVIEKGQTVTLRCDPISGHDNLYWYRRVMGKEIKFLLHFVKESKQDESGMPNNRFLAERTGGTYSTLKVQPAELEDSGVYFCASSPWKGANYNEQFFGPGTRLTVL.

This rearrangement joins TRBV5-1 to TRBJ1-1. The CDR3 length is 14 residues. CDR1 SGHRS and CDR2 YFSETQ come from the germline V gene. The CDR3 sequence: CASSFGQPNTEAFF.

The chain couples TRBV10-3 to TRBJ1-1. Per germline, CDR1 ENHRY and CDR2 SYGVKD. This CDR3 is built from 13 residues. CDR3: CAISDRAELGAFF.

The CDR3 loop is CASSLVGARETQYF. J is TRBJ2-5 and V is TRBV5-1; the D call of TRBD1 rests on TCRdb alone, since no DNA is present to check it. This CDR3 comprises 14 residues. CDR1 is SGHRS and CDR2 is YFSETQ in the germline V gene.

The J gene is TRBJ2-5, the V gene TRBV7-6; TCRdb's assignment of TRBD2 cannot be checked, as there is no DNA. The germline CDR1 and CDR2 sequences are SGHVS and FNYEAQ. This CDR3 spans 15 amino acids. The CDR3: CASSPGTSGYETQYF. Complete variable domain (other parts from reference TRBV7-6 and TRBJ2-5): GAGVSQSPRYKVTKRGQDVALRCDPISGHVSLYWYRQALGQGPEFLTYFNYEAQQDKSGLPNDRFSAERPEGSISTLTIQRTEQRDSAMYRCASSPGTSGYETQYFGPGTRLLVL.

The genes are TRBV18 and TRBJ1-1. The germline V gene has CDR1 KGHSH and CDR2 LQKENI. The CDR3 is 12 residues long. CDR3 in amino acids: CASSPDSGEAFF.